Described below is a single T cell receptor beta chain sequence and its context. The antigen remains unidentified. This sample was included in a study of T cell responses to AZD1222 COVID-19 vaccine. General observations from the study: Baseline seropositives among AZD1222 recipients totaled only five or six. Spike as a whole was targeted by vaccine-associated CD4 TCRs, dominant at 160-218 and 743-854.

Method: immunoSEQ multiplex PCR; TCRdb's copy keeps in-frame clones and lacks some. Among 150,000 to 200,000 clones listed, 80% to 95% were seen once. This CDR3 region has 13 residues. Germline V gene lookup returns CDR1 WSHSY and CDR2 SAAADI. V dropped 6 bases and J dropped 4 bases, with 12 bases sitting between them. The TCR sequence derives from an adult who received the AZD1222 COVID-19 vaccine. The specimen was peripheral blood, collected 28 days after the second AZD1222 dose. The genes are TRBV10-2 and TRBJ1-2, with D tentatively TRBD1 (5 bases). This chain's CDR3 is CASRADSLYGYTF. The CDR3 region has the DNA TGCGCCAGCAGGGCTGACAGTCTCTATGGCTACACCTTC.